This paragraph reports one T cell receptor beta chain. What it binds is not known. CDR1 is SGHDT, CDR2 YYEEEE, per germline. Germline trimming cut 4 bases from V and 2 bases from J; bases unmatched to any gene: 5. The CDR3 is made up of 14 amino acids. Genomic DNA of every subset was divided equally among multiple immunoSEQ plates. Generated by immunoSEQ multiplex PCR, the TCRdb table keeps only in-frame clones and is missing some. The sample consists of millions of clones, around nine tenths of them appearing once. The sample comes from a study of shared clonotypes between healthy human individuals. Looking at the study overall: Each donor's CD8 memory used one plate, CD8 naive two, each CD4 subset three. Whole-study results and caveats: Generation probability values for non-shared clonotypes were lower than those for clonotypes shared by all four donors. The researchers took only blood, and tissue repertoires probably look different.

The receptor was isolated from a man aged 18 to 35 in good health. The chain has TRBV5-6 and TRBJ2-7; 8 positions match TRBD1. Specimen: naive CD4+ T cells sorted from blood. The sample's subset: CD45RA+ positively selected. The CDR3 DNA reads as TGTGCCAGCAGCGTGACAGGGGACACCTACGAGCAGTACTTC. The encoded protein is CASSVTGDTYEQYF.